This T cell receptor beta chain was found in a study of T cell responses to AZD1222 COVID-19 vaccine. Study at large: Second-dose schedules of about 4 or about 12 weeks were combined.

Whole-study results and caveats: Baseline seropositivity occurred in only six or seven AZD1222 recipients. Donors in the cohort were predominantly white British and more often female, and clonal diversity was possibly underestimated. Two AZD1222 administrations were followed by greater Spike-specific TCR breadth and depth.

Clones were sequenced by immunoSEQ multiplex PCR, and TCRdb holds only the in-frame ones, with some missing. Among roughly 100,000 clones listed, around nine tenths were seen once. The CDR3 sequence is 16 residues long. From germline, CDR1 is SGDLS and CDR2 YYNGEE. The V gene lost 2 bases and the J gene lost 0 bases, with 12 bases spanning the gap. Details on this clone: Its antigen is not known.

Here the sequenced sample was peripheral blood, taken on day 0 of AZD1222 vaccination. This receptor was identified in an adult in good health. V and J are TRBV9 and TRBJ2-1, with no clear D. CDR3 nucleotide sequence: TGTGCCAGCAGCGTTGGACGGGTTGTCTCCTACAATGAGCAGTTCTTC. As protein: CASSVGRVVSYNEQFF.